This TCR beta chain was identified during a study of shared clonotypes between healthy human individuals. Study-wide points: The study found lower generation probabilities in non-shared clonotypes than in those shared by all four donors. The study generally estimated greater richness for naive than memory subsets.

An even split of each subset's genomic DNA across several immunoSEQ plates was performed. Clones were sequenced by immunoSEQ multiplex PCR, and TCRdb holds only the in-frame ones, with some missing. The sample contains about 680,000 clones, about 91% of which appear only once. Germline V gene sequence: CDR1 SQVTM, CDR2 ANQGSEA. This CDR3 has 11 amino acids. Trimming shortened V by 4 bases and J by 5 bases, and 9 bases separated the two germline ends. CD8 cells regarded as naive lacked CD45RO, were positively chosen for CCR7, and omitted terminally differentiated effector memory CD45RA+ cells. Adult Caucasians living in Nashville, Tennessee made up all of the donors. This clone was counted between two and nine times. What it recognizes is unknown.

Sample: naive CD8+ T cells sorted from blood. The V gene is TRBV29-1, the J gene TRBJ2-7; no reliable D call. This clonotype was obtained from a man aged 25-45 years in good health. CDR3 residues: CSVVVPNEQYF. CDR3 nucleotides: TGCAGCGTTGTGGTGCCCAACGAGCAGTACTTC.